The 24 T cell receptor beta chains below come from one sample, sequenced in a study of human T cells and chemical hapten exposure. TCRdb processed the RACE reads anew with MiXCR; each CDR3 protein has one entry. The table records about 110,000 distinct CDR3 sequences, 10% to 15% of them present only once. Sample time point: pre-sensitization, week 0. This sample's treatment: therapeutic diphenylcyclopropenone sensitization with weekly scalp DPC. Sample: whole blood, taken in connection with sensitization to the hapten diphenylcyclopropenone (DPC). These receptors originate from a woman between 45 and 65 years old with alopecia areata. Some clones in this sample may be carry-over from other donors' samples.

This clonotype was detected ten times or more. The V call is TRBV3-1, the J call TRBJ2-3; D is unclear. The germline V and J ends were trimmed by 2 bases and 0 bases, with 0 bases remaining between them. The CDR3 consists of 12 residues. Germline values: CDR1 LGHDT, CDR2 YNNKEL (reference sequence). As DNA, the CDR3 is TGTGCCAGCAGCCAAAGCACAGATACGCAGTATTTT. Amino acid sequence: CASSQSTDTQYF.

This clonotype was seen a few times. DNA of the CDR3: TGTGCCAGCAGCCAATTTGGGGGCGAAACCACTGAAGCTTTCTTT. Its translation is CASSQFGGETTEAFF. The rearrangement links TRBV14 to TRBJ1-1; maybe TRBD1 (6 bases). Germline values: CDR1 SGHDN, CDR2 FVKESK. V was cut by 2 bases and J by 4 bases, with 14 bases left in between. The CDR3 is made up of 15 amino acids.

This clonotype has only a few counts. The chain links TRBV7-2 to TRBJ2-5; the D gene is possibly TRBD2 (6 bases). This CDR3 is built from 15 residues. The V gene's germline CDR1 is SGHTA and CDR2 FQGNSA. V lost 5 bases and J lost 5, with 18 bases in between. DNA for the CDR3: TGTGCCAGCAGCCGCAGCGGGCCCGGGGTGGAGACCCAGTACTTC. This sequence encodes CASSRSGPGVETQYF.

The gene calls are TRBV6-1 and TRBJ1-5; D call uncertain. V lost 2 bases to trimming and J lost 0 bases, with 11 bases between them. CDR1 is MNHNS and CDR2 is SASEGT in the germline V gene. The CDR3 totals 16 residues. The CDR3 DNA follows: TGTGCCAGCAGTGAACCCGGCGGCTATAGCAATCAGCCCCAGCATTTT. Protein product: CASSEPGGYSNQPQHF.

There are a few counts of this clonotype. CDR3 nucleotide sequence: TGTGCCAGCAGCTTATCTGGCAGAACGTACAATGAGCAGTTCTTC. Its protein product is CASSLSGRTYNEQFF. The chain joins TRBV11-2 to TRBJ2-1; D is ambiguous. Trimming pared 2 bases from V and 4 bases from J, leaving 12 bases between. The CDR3 is made up of 15 amino acids. CDR1 is SGHAT and CDR2 is FQNNGV in the germline V gene.

This clonotype was picked up a small number of times. This rearrangement joins TRBV29-1 to TRBJ2-2; D unresolved. The CDR3 runs 12 residues. V was trimmed by 4 bases and J by 6 bases, leaving 9 bases between them. In germline, CDR1 is SQVTM, CDR2 ANQGSEA. The CDR3 protein is CSVVAVAGELFF. The CDR3 bases are TGCAGCGTTGTTGCCGTGGCCGGGGAGCTGTTTTTT.

The chain couples TRBV20-1 to TRBJ1-5; TRBD1 matches 11 bases. Germline values: CDR1 DFQATT, CDR2 SNEGSKA (reference sequence). The CDR3 length is 16 residues. V shed 5 bases, J shed 0 bases, and the junction held 6 bases outside the gene matches. The CDR3, as DNA: TGCAGTGCTGGGACAGGGGGGTCTTATAGCAATCAGCCCCAGCATTTT. Encoded protein: CSAGTGGSYSNQPQHF.

A few counts support this clonotype. The V gene is TRBV2, the J gene TRBJ2-1, with D uncertain. Looked up from germline, CDR1 is SNHLY and CDR2 is FYNNEI. This CDR3 has 15 residues. Trimming removed 4 bases from V and 4 bases from J, with 14 bases in between. The CDR3 is CASSVLGNGYNEQFF. CDR3 in DNA: TGTGCCAGCAGTGTTTTGGGGAACGGGTACAATGAGCAGTTCTTC.

This chain links TRBV28 with TRBJ1-5; D not resolved. V was clipped by 6 bases and J by 7 bases, with 16 bases between them. This CDR3 comprises 14 residues. Germline values: CDR1 MDHEN, CDR2 SYDVKM. Written as DNA, the CDR3 is TGTGCCAGCAGCCCGGGAGGGTCTAACCAGCCCCAGCATTTT. This codes for CASSPGGSNQPQHF.

The CDR3 DNA reads as TGCAGCGTTGACAAATCAGGACAAGAGACCCAGTACTTC. Residues: CSVDKSGQETQYF. This sequence joins TRBV29-1 and TRBJ2-5; D ambiguous. CDR1 and CDR2 from the germline V gene are SQVTM and ANQGSEA. Trimming took 3 bases from V and 2 from J, leaving 10 bases between them. The CDR3 spans 13 residues.

The chain has TRBV28 and TRBJ1-1, with D unresolved. The germline gives CDR1 MDHEN, CDR2 SYDVKM. The V end was cut by 1 base, the J end by 6 bases, with 18 bases between. This CDR3 comprises 16 residues. DNA for the CDR3: TGTGCCAGCAGTTTATCCAGCAAGGGAGTTGGCGCTGAAGCTTTCTTT. Amino acids: CASSLSSKGVGAEAFF.

This clonotype appeared a few times. The J gene is TRBJ1-1, the V gene TRBV19, with a weak D call TRBD1 (5 bases). The CDR3 totals 17 residues. Germline lookup yields CDR1 LNHDA and CDR2 SQIVND (reference sequence). Trimming removed 7 bases from V and 1 base from J, with 22 bases in between. For the CDR3, the DNA is TGTGCCAGTAACAACCCCCGCACCAGGGATACGAACACTGAAGCTTTCTTT. It translates to CASNNPRTRDTNTEAFF.

The sample holds a few counts of this clonotype. The chain combines TRBV6-6 with TRBJ2-1, with D possibly TRBD2 on 6 matching bases. This CDR3 contains 13 residues. Trimming shortened V by 0 bases and J by 9 bases, and 9 bases separated the two germline ends. CDR1 MNHNY and CDR2 SVGAGI come from the germline V gene (reference sequence). The CDR3, as DNA: TGTGCCAGCAGTTACTCGGGGGGAGGTGAGCAGTTCTTC. Its protein is CASSYSGGGEQFF.

This clonotype was seen more than once but under ten times. The chain links TRBV12-3 or TRBV12-4 to TRBJ2-7; D is possibly TRBD1 or TRBD2 (6 bases each). Trimming pared 3 bases from V and 7 bases from J, leaving 13 bases between. This CDR3 comprises 13 residues. The CDR3 DNA follows: TGTGCCAGCAGTTTCGCCAGGGGAGGTGAGCAGTACTTC. This sequence encodes CASSFARGGEQYF.

The chain combines TRBV10-3 with TRBJ2-7, with D possibly matching TRBD2 (7 bases). Germline V lookup: CDR1 ENHRY, CDR2 SYGVKD. The V end lost 5 bases, the J end lost 8 bases, and 22 bases lay between the germline ends. The CDR3 loop spans 15 amino acids. The CDR3 nucleotides are TGTGCCATCAGTCCTCGAGGGGGAGCGGGGTACAAGCAGTACTTC. Amino acids: CAISPRGGAGYKQYF.

The chain employs TRBV7-2 and TRBJ2-2, with 8 bases identical to TRBD1. Germline lookup yields CDR1 SGHTA and CDR2 FQGNSA. Trimming at V came to 3 bases and at J to 4 bases, leaving 4 bases not matched to a gene. The CDR3 is 15 amino acids. This chain's CDR3 is CASSFQGARTGELFF. The DNA of the CDR3 is TGTGCCAGCAGCTTCCAGGGGGCGCGCACCGGGGAGCTGTTTTTT.

This clonotype appeared many times. The chain carries TRBV5-5 and TRBJ1-6; D is possibly TRBD1 (6 bases). The germline V gene encodes CDR1 SGHKS and CDR2 YYEKEE (reference sequence). The CDR3 consists of 19 residues. Trimming removed 2 bases from V and 4 bases from J, with 22 bases in between. Here the CDR3 DNA reads TGTGCCAGCAGCTTTGGTCTTCTGCGGGGGGCGAGTTATAATTCACCCCTCCACTTT. Translation: CASSFGLLRGASYNSPLHF.

This clonotype was observed a few times. V gene TRBV19 combines with J gene TRBJ2-5; D is uncertain. V lost 10 bases, J lost 5 bases, and 17 bases lay in between. The CDR3 is 13 residues long. Germline-derived CDR1 and CDR2 are LNHDA and SQIVND (reference sequence). CDR3 sequence: CATQHNYLETQYF. CDR3 nucleotide sequence: TGTGCCACCCAGCATAATTATCTGGAGACCCAGTACTTC. The full variable domain, rest sourced from reference TRBV19 and TRBJ2-5, is DGGITQSPKYLFRKEGQNVTLSCEQNLNHDAMYWYRQDPGQGLRLIYYSQIVNDFQKGDIAEGYSVSREKKESFPLTVTSAQKNPTAFYLCATQHNYLETQYFGPGTRLLVL.

This clonotype was counted many times. The chain is built from TRBV28 and TRBJ1-2; 8 bases line up with TRBD1. The length of the CDR3 is 13 residues. Germline CDR1 reads MDHEN; CDR2 reads SYDVKM. Trimming cost V 3 bases and J 6 bases; bases outside gene matches: 3. This CDR3 is CASSLDRVNGYTF. In nucleotides, the CDR3 is TGTGCCAGCAGTTTGGACAGGGTAAATGGCTACACCTTC.

V usage is TRBV7-6 and J usage is TRBJ2-1; D is tentatively TRBD1 or TRBD2 (5 bases each). From germline, CDR1 is SGHVS and CDR2 FNYEAQ. There are 16 residues in the CDR3. V lost 5 bases and J 6 bases, leaving 20 bases between the germline ends. For the CDR3, the DNA is TGTGCCAGCAGCATAGGCCATGGGGGAGCAGGCAATGAGCAGTTCTTC. Its protein product is CASSIGHGGAGNEQFF.

This chain joins TRBV20-1 and TRBJ2-1, with 7 nucleotides matching TRBD2. J was trimmed by 2 bases and V by 6 bases; bases with no gene match: 7. Germline assignment: CDR1 DFQATT and CDR2 SNEGSKA (reference sequence). This CDR3 spans 14 amino acids. The CDR3 bases are TGCAGTGCAAGGACCAGCGGGACCTACAATGAGCAGTTCTTC. As protein: CSARTSGTYNEQFF.

The chain combines TRBV7-9 with TRBJ1-4; D may be TRBD1 (5 bases). The length of the CDR3 is 15 residues. The ends were cut back, 0 bases at V and 4 bases at J, with 9 bases in the middle. From germline, CDR1 is SEHNR and CDR2 FQNEAQ (reference sequence). For the CDR3, the DNA is TGTGCCAGCAGCTTAGCGGAGGGGTTTAATGAAAAACTGTTTTTT. Residues: CASSLAEGFNEKLFF. Complete variable domain (other parts from reference TRBV7-9 and TRBJ1-4): DTGVSQNPRHKITKRGQNVTFRCDPISEHNRLYWYRQTLGQGPEFLTYFQNEAQLEKSRLLSDRFSAERPKGSFSTLEIQRTEQGDSAMYLCASSLAEGFNEKLFFGSGTQLSVL.

The rearrangement uses TRBV6-1 and TRBJ2-3; D might be TRBD2 (5 bases). Trimming stripped 8 bases from V and 2 bases from J, with 17 bases between. The CDR3 runs 15 residues. The germline V gene has CDR1 MNHNS and CDR2 SASEGT. The CDR3 DNA reads TGTGCCAGCTTAGTCGGACTGAGGCTCACAGATACGCAGTATTTT. Protein product: CASLVGLRLTDTQYF.

The genes are TRBV5-5 and TRBJ1-4; D ambiguous. Trimming stripped 1 base from V and 8 bases from J, with 30 bases between. This CDR3 comprises 20 residues. Per the germline V gene, CDR1 is SGHKS and CDR2 is YYEKEE (reference sequence). The CDR3 DNA reads as TGTGCCAGCAGCTTGACCCCACCTTCCACCTCGACAAGGCATAGAGAAAAACTGTTTTTT. It encodes CASSLTPPSTSTRHREKLFF.